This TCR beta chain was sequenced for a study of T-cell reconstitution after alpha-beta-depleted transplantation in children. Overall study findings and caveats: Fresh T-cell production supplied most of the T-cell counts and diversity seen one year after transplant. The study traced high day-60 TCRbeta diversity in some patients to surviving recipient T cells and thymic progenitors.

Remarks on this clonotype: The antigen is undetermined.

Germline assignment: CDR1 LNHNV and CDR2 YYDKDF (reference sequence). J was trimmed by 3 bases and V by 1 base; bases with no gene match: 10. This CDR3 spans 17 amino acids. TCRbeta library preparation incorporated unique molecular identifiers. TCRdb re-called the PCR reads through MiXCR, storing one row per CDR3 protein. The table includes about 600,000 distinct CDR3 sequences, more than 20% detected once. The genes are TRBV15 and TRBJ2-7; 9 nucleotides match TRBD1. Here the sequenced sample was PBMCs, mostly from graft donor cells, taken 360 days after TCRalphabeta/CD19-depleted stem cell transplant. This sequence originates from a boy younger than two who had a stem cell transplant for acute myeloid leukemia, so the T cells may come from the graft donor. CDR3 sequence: CATSRGRDRESHYEQYF. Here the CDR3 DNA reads TGTGCCACCAGCAGAGGGAGGGACAGGGAATCCCACTACGAGCAGTACTTC.